This T cell receptor beta chain was documented in a study of T cell responses to AZD1222 COVID-19 vaccine (dated by TCRdb to the early 2020s). General notes on the study: AZD1222 recipients given second doses at about 4 weeks or at about 12 weeks were pooled, since spike-specific TCR depth and breadth were not found to differ between the two schedules. TCR sequencing covered 233 trial participants: 200 to 210 given two doses of AZD1222 and 26 given two doses of MenACWY control vaccine. Trial participants were enrolled by age into 18-55, 56-69 and 70-plus year subgroups, with roughly 160, 29 and 62 TCR-sequenced participants respectively. Beyond this particular receptor, the publication reports: Vaccine-associated CD4 TCRs spanned the whole spike protein, with dominant responses in regions 160-218 and 743-854. Because no samples from the day 14 peak response were available, repertoires could be characterized only after the peak T cell response. The 56-69-year group was small, and its depth increase did not reach significance, likely because of low power. Only five to seven AZD1222 recipients were SARS-CoV-2 seropositive at baseline, limiting conclusions about previously exposed vaccinees. Reportedly, close to half of the unique spike-specific TCRs recognized epitopes lying outside the regions that are mutated in the B.1.351 and B.1.1.7 variants. Spike-specific TCR breadth and depth rose significantly after two AZD1222 doses compared with day 0 and with MenACWY recipients. Participants were mostly white British and included more females than males, and it was suggested by the authors that clonal diversity may have been underestimated.

With respect to this clone: Its antigen is unknown. Per-base quality was not reported, and no clone a single base away is much larger than it. Distinct nucleotide sequences in the sample also encode this CDR3.

The CDR3 regions of human TCRbeta chains were analyzed by immunosequencing. The original methods were these. TCRs in the repertoires were compared against a reference library of SARS-CoV-2-specific TCRs that had been generated with the MIRA antigen-specificity platform. Breadth was defined as the fraction of unique TCRs that were SARS-CoV-2-associated. Depth was defined as the fraction of total T cells that were SARS-CoV-2-associated. Using the MIRA data, each spike-specific TCR was assigned both to the spike region to which the TCR was reactive and to a CD4 or CD8 class. Log10-transformed breadth and depth values were compared by one-way ANOVA with Sidak's multiple comparisons tests. TCRdb mirrors the immuneACCESS table, restricted to in-frame sequences. Some clones are absent from its copies; in checked studies, under half trace to an unresolved V gene, and the reason for the others is unknown. D and trimming were read from the DNA, whereas the V and J calls and clone size are those reported in that table. This sample has over 150,000 clones in its table, and 90% of those were observed once. The ten largest make up 2.5% to 3% of the sample.

In the germline V gene (reference sequence), CDR1 corresponds to LGHDT and CDR2 to YNNKEL. Relative to germline, V is 1 base shorter and J is 2 bases shorter, with 2 bases between their ends. From the cysteine through the phenylalanine, the CDR3 covers 12 amino acids. The read is trimmed to its CDR3 DNA, 36 bases read in frame from base 1. This specimen's time point label, interpreted: baseline before first vaccination. The vaccinee samples were drawn from two UK trials, COV001 and COV002, one of which was a single-blind randomized controlled phase 2/3 trial testing AZD1222 (ChAdOx1 nCoV-19) in healthy adults. Trial participant PBMC samples were collected at day 0 and day 28 after the second dose for TCRbeta chain sequencing.

This specimen consisted of peripheral blood, obtained on day 0 of AZD1222 vaccination. The clonotype comes from an adult in good health. The sequence links TRBV3-1 (or the pseudogene TRBV3-2) to TRBJ1-2; no D gene can be assigned with confidence. The CDR3 loop reads CASSQGNYGYTF. The DNA sequence reads TGTGCCAGCAGCCAAGGGAACTATGGCTACACCTTC.